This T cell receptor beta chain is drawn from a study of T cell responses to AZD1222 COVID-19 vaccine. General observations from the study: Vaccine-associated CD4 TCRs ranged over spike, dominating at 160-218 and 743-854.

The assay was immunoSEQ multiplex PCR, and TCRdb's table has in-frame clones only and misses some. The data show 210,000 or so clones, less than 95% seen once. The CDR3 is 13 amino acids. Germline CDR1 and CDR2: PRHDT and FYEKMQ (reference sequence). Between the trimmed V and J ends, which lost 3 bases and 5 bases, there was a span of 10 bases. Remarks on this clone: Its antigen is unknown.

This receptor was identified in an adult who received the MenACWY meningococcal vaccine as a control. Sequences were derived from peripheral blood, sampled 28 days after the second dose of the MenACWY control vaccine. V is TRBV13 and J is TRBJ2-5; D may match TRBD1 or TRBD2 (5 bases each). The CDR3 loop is CASSFRGRETQYF. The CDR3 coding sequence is TGTGCCAGCAGCTTCCGGGGCCGGGAGACCCAGTACTTC.